This TCR beta chain stems from a study of blood T cell repertoires in COVID-19. Overall study: The study drew acute and convalescent COVID-19 samples from the United States, Italy and Spain. In each case, the material was cDNA or gDNA derived from T cells, B-cell-depleted T cells, or PBMCs.

The CDR3 is made up of 16 amino acids. V shed 4 bases and J shed 4 bases, with 19 bases lying between them. Germline CDR1 and CDR2: GTSNPN and SVGIG (reference sequence). Study processing details: Amplified reference gene primers provided the basis for estimating nucleated cell counts. Assay used: immunoSEQ multiplex PCR; TCRdb lists only in-frame clones, some missing. Clonal size and the V and J genes are those of that table, whereas D and trimming came from the DNA. The repertoire consists of some 500,000 clones, with around 90% occurring once and the leading ten covering about 8.2%. Seattle cases were enrolled at active infection and followed longitudinally.

The sample taken for sequencing was peripheral blood. The V call is TRBV30, the J call TRBJ2-2; D may be TRBD1 (5 bases). The clonotype originates from a woman aged 45-59 years with COVID-19, enrolled during active disease. Here the CDR3 reads CAWMGPARASTGELFF. The CDR3 region has the DNA TGTGCCTGGATGGGGCCCGCCCGGGCTTCCACCGGGGAGCTGTTTTTT.